Sequencing of this T cell receptor (beta chain) was carried out in a study of response to subunit inactivated influenza vaccine. Points from the study as a whole: Each seasonal influenza vaccination, the authors suggested, recruits few new T cells.

TCRdb called the RT-PCR reads again in MiXCR, with one record for every CDR3 protein. The sample records 500,000 to 600,000 distinct CDR3 sequences, less than 10% being singletons. This clonotype appeared a few times. Its antigen is as yet unknown. Trimming at V came to 6 bases and at J to 2 bases, leaving 5 bases not matched to a gene. The length of the CDR3 is 13 residues. Per germline, CDR1 DFQATT and CDR2 SNEGSKA (reference sequence). The sample in question was PBMCs from blood, obtained less than 30 months after vaccination. The clonotype was recovered from a man in his fifties or sixties who received an inactivated influenza vaccine. The gene calls are TRBV20-1 and TRBJ2-7; 9 nucleotides align to TRBD1. CDR3 in amino acids: CSAGTGLTYEQYF. In DNA, the CDR3 is TGCAGTGCGGGGACAGGGCTTACCTACGAGCAGTACTTC.